A single sample gave rise to the 10 T cell receptor beta chains below, sequenced in a study of T cell clusters in autoimmune cytopenias. TRB amplification used around 270 ng of peripheral blood genomic DNA. Multiplex touch-down PCR amplified TRB using TRB-A and TRB-B pools in one tube. TCRdb re-called the multiplex PCR reads; one entry per CDR3 protein, DNA not given. The listing records several hundred distinct CDR3 sequences. Material for sequencing was peripheral blood. These receptors all stem from a human donor with an autoimmune cytopenia or autoimmune hepatitis (not recorded which).

The V gene is TRBV6-5, the J gene TRBJ2-7; TCRdb reports TRBD1, a call that lacks DNA to check it against. This CDR3 region has 14 residues. Looked up from germline, CDR1 is MNHEY and CDR2 is SVGAGI. The CDR3 region is CASTRDRGPYEQYF.

The chain has TRBV9 and TRBJ2-7; the TCRdb call, TRBD1, lacks DNA for checking. The CDR3 is 13 amino acids. CDR1 is SGDLS and CDR2 is YYNGEE in the germline V gene. The CDR3 sequence: CASSVAPGFEQYF.

This clonotype is classed as medium-sized by frequency. V usage is TRBV5-1 and J usage is TRBJ1-5; TCRdb calls TRBD1, which cannot be checked without DNA. Germline V gives CDR1 SGHRS, CDR2 YFSETQ. CDR3 length: 15 residues. The CDR3 sequence is CASSLETGHNQPQHF.

By frequency, this clonotype is medium-sized (0.01 to 0.1%). The chain employs TRBV28 and TRBJ1-1; TCRdb returns TRBD1, unconfirmable since there is no DNA. The CDR3 covers 17 residues. From germline, CDR1 is MDHEN and CDR2 SYDVKM. The CDR3 region is CASRLRQGAGTDTEAFF.

By frequency, this clonotype is large. The chain joins TRBV12-3 or TRBV12-4 to TRBJ2-5. This CDR3 region has 14 residues. The CDR3 region is CASSFGRRGETQYF.

This clonotype is labeled medium-sized based on frequency. V usage is TRBV11-2 and J usage is TRBJ2-7; without DNA, the TCRdb call of TRBD1 cannot be checked. Per germline, CDR1 SGHAT and CDR2 FQNNGV. The CDR3 has 12 amino acids. CDR3 sequence reads: CASSRQGYEQYF. The full variable domain, completed using reference TRBV11-2 and TRBJ2-7, is EAGVAQSPRYKIIEKRQSVAFWCNPISGHATLYWYQQILGQGPKLLIQFQNNGVVDDSQLPKDRFSAERLKGVDSTLKIQPAKLEDSAVYLCASSRQGYEQYFGPGTRLTVT.

The chain carries TRBV24-1 and TRBJ2-1; absent DNA, TCRdb's TRBD1 call cannot be checked. Germline CDR1 and CDR2: KGHDR and SFDVKD. The CDR3 loop spans 14 amino acids. CDR3 amino acids: CATRGTGLYNEQFF.

By frequency, this clonotype is medium-sized. The CDR3 spells CASALGGNYEQYF. This chain links TRBV7-9 with TRBJ2-7; TCRdb's D call, TRBD2, is unchecked because there is no DNA. Germline V gene sequence: CDR1 SEHNR, CDR2 FQNEAQ (reference sequence). The CDR3 totals 13 residues.

This clonotype ranks as medium-sized in terms of frequency. The V and J genes are TRBV5-1 and TRBJ2-7. Germline lookup yields CDR1 SGHRS and CDR2 YFSETQ. The CDR3 runs to 14 residues. The CDR3 reads CASSLGGIPYEQYF.

In terms of frequency, this clonotype is medium-sized. The J gene is TRBJ2-5, the V gene TRBV24-1; TCRdb picks TRBD2, but there is no DNA to check that call. Germline assignment: CDR1 KGHDR and CDR2 SFDVKD. This CDR3 comprises 16 residues. CDR3 amino acids: CATSEGSGGALETQYF.